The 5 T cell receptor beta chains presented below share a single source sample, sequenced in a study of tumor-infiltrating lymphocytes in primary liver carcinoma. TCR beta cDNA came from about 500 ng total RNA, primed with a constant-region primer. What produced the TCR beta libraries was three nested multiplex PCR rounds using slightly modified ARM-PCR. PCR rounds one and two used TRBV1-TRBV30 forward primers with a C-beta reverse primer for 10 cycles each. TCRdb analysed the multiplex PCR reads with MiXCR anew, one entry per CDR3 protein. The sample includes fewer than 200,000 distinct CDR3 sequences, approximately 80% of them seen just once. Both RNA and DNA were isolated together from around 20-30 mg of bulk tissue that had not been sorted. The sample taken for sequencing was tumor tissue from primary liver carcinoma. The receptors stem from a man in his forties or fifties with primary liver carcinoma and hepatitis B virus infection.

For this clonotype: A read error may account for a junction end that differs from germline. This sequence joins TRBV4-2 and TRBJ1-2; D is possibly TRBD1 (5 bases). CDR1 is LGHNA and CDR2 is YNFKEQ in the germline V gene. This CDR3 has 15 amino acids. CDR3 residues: CASNQDVQGTYGYAF. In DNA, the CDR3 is TGTGCCAGCAACCAAGATGTCCAGGGTACCTATGGCTACGCCTTC.

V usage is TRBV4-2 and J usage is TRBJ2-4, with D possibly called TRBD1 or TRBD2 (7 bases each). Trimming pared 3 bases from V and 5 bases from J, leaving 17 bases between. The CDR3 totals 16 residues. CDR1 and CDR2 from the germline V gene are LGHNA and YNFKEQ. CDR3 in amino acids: CASSQGQSGGENIQYF. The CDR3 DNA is TGTGCCAGCAGCCAGGGACAGTCTGGGGGGGAAAACATTCAGTACTTC.

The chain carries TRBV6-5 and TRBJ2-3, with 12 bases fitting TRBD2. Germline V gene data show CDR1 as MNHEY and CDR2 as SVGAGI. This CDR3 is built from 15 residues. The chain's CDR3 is CDSKPGLAGTDTQYF. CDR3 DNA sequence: TGTGACAGTAAGCCAGGACTAGCGGGAACAGATACGCAGTATTTT.

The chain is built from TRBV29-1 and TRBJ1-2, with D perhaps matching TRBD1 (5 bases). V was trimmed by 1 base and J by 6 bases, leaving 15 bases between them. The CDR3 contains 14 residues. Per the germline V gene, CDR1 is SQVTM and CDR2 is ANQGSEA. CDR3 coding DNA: TGCAGCGTTGAAGCTGAAGAAGGGGCGGATGGCTACACCTTC. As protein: CSVEAEEGADGYTF.

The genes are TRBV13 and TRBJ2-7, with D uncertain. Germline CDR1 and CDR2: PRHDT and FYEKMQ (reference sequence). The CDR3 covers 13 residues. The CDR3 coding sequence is TGTGTCACCAGCCTAGGGTCATCCTACGAGCAGTACTTC. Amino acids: CVTSLGSSYEQYF.